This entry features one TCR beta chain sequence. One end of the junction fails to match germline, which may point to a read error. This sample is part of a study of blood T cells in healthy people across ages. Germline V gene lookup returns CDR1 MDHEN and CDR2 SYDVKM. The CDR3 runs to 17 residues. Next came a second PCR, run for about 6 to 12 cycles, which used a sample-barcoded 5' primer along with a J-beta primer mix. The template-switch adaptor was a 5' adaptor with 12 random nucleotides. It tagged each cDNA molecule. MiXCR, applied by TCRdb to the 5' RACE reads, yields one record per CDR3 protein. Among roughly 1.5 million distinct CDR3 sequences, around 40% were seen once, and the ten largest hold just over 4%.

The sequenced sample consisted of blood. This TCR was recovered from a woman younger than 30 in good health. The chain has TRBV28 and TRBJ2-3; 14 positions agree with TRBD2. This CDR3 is CASSSLGLAGEEDAQYF. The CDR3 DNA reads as TGTGCCAGCAGTTCCTTGGGACTAGCGGGAGAGGAAGATGCGCAGTATTTT.